One sample yielded the 12 T cell receptor beta chains listed below, sequenced in a study of blood T cells in healthy people across ages. Together with a sample-barcoded 5' primer, a J-beta primer mix was included in a second PCR lasting about 7 to 12 cycles. TCRdb re-derived calls from the 5' RACE reads in MiXCR, one entry per CDR3 protein. The table shows more than 800,000 distinct CDR3 sequences, with around 45% occurring only once. The sample consisted of blood. The source is a woman in her sixties or seventies in good health.

This chain joins TRBV25-1 and TRBJ1-1; TRBD1 matches at 7 bases. Losses at the gene ends were 2 bases for V and 6 bases for J; bases not matched to a gene: 6. The CDR3 has 14 amino acids. Germline V CDR1 and CDR2: MGHDK, SYGVNS. The CDR3, as DNA: TGTGCCAGCAGTGAAGGGGACAGAAACGCTGAAGCTTTCTTT. It translates to CASSEGDRNAEAFF.

The chain employs TRBV15 and TRBJ2-7; possible D gene TRBD2, 6 bases. The CDR3 is 17 residues long. Trimming pared 1 base from V and 2 bases from J, leaving 18 bases between. The V gene's germline CDR1 is LNHNV and CDR2 YYDKDF (reference sequence). The CDR3, as DNA: TGTGCCACCAGCAGAGGGGCGGGCGGGATGGTCCCCTACGAGCAGTACTTC. Its protein product is CATSRGAGGMVPYEQYF.

This clonotype was counted a few times. The rearrangement links TRBV7-8 to TRBJ2-3, with 9 bases that match TRBD2. CDR1 and CDR2 from the germline V gene are SGHVS and FQNEAQ. CDR3 length equals 14 residues. Trimming at V came to 3 bases and at J to 6 bases, leaving 4 bases not matched to a gene. The CDR3 protein is CASSFSGSGDTQYF. The CDR3 DNA reads as TGTGCCAGCAGCTTTAGCGGGAGTGGCGATACGCAGTATTTT. The full variable domain, with the rest looked up from reference TRBV7-8 and TRBJ2-3, is GAGVSQSPRYKVAKRGQDVALRCDPISGHVSLFWYQQALGQGPEFLTYFQNEAQLDKSGLPSDRFFAERPEGSVSTLKIQRTQQEDSAVYLCASSFSGSGDTQYFGPGTRLTVL.

This clonotype has a count of ten or more. The chain employs TRBV24-1 and TRBJ2-1, with 7 bases aligning to TRBD1. The CDR3 contains 17 residues. Germline trimming cut 3 bases from V and 4 bases from J; bases unmatched to any gene: 11. Germline assignment: CDR1 KGHDR and CDR2 SFDVKD. The CDR3 DNA follows: TGTGCCACCAGTGATGGAATACAGGGGCTTGAGTACAATGAGCAGTTCTTC. Amino acids: CATSDGIQGLEYNEQFF.

The chain combines TRBV6-1 with TRBJ2-5, with D uncertain. The CDR3 length is 12 residues. Germline V gene data show CDR1 as MNHNS and CDR2 as SASEGT. V gave up 5 bases and J gave up 6 bases, with 10 bases separating them. In nucleotides, the CDR3 is TGTGCCAGCAGTTTTAAGCTCCAGACCCAGTACTTC. Its translation is CASSFKLQTQYF.

The chain combines TRBV6-5 with TRBJ2-3; possible D gene TRBD2, 5 bases. There are 14 residues in the CDR3. The V end lost 7 bases, the J end lost 3 bases, and 14 bases lay between the germline ends. Germline V gene lookup returns CDR1 MNHEY and CDR2 SVGAGI. The CDR3, as DNA: TGTGCCAGCAATGGGCTAGCTGAAACAGATACGCAGTATTTT. This gives the protein CASNGLAETDTQYF.

The rearrangement joins TRBV18 to TRBJ2-1, with 11 bases identical to TRBD2. V lost 3 bases and J lost 4; bases outside the gene matches: 14. Germline values: CDR1 KGHSH, CDR2 LQKENI. The CDR3 spans 19 residues. Here the CDR3 reads CASSPLASGRPGGYNEQFF. In nucleotides, the CDR3 is TGTGCCAGCTCACCCCTGGCTAGCGGGAGGCCCGGAGGTTACAATGAGCAGTTCTTC. Combining the CDR3 with reference TRBV18 and TRBJ2-1 gives the whole variable domain NAGVMQNPRHLVRRRGQEARLRCSPMKGHSHVYWYRQLPEEGLKFMVYLQKENIIDESGMPKERFSAEFPKEGPSILRIQQVVRGDSAAYFCASSPLASGRPGGYNEQFFGPGTRLTVL.

This clonotype was detected a few times. V and J are TRBV12-3 or TRBV12-4 and TRBJ2-7, with D possibly being TRBD2 (6 bases). V shed 0 bases and J shed 7 bases, with 16 bases lying between them. This CDR3 is built from 15 residues. Written as DNA, the CDR3 is TGTGCCAGCAGTTTAGCTGGGACGGGGACTCGGGAGCAGTACTTC. Amino acid sequence: CASSLAGTGTREQYF.

The chain combines TRBV27 with TRBJ2-7, with D possibly being TRBD1 (6 bases). Trimming pared 3 bases from V and 5 bases from J, leaving 17 bases between. From germline, CDR1 is MNHEY and CDR2 SMNVEV (reference sequence). CDR3 size: 15 residues. CDR3 residues: CASSLGTGPSHEQYF. CDR3 coding DNA: TGTGCCAGCAGTTTGGGTACAGGGCCATCCCACGAGCAGTACTTC.

The V call is TRBV20-1, the J call TRBJ2-7, with a tentative D call TRBD2 (6 bases). The V end was cut by 5 bases, the J end by 0 bases, with 20 bases between. The CDR3 loop spans 16 amino acids. Germline V gives CDR1 DFQATT, CDR2 SNEGSKA (reference sequence). The CDR3, as DNA: TGCAGTGCTTTTGATCATAGCGGCCCAAGCTCCTACGAGCAGTACTTC. It yields the protein CSAFDHSGPSSYEQYF.

The genes are TRBV9 and TRBJ2-3; D is possibly TRBD2 (6 bases). V was trimmed by 3 bases and J by 4 bases, leaving 12 bases between them. The CDR3 loop spans 14 amino acids. From germline, CDR1 is SGDLS and CDR2 YYNGEE. The CDR3 region is CASSEELAADTQYF. In DNA form, the CDR3 reads TGTGCCAGCAGCGAGGAACTAGCCGCAGATACGCAGTATTTT.

V gene TRBV6-2 or TRBV6-3 combines with J gene TRBJ2-5; D unclear. This CDR3 is built from 14 residues. Per the germline V gene, CDR1 is MNHEY and CDR2 is SVGEGT. Trimming stripped 5 bases from V and 11 bases from J, with 21 bases between. The DNA for the CDR3 is TGTGCCAGCAGTGACTTCAGGCCCTCGCTGGAGCAGTACTTC. Its protein product is CASSDFRPSLEQYF.